This paragraph reports one T cell receptor (beta chain). The entry originates in a study of blood T cell repertoires in COVID-19. For the study at large: Samples of COVID-19 (acute and convalescent) were obtained from the United States, Italy and Spain.

Authors' processing steps: Amplification with reference gene primers provided the estimates of nucleated cell counts. Some clones are missing from TCRdb's copy, which holds only in-frame ones; the method was immunoSEQ multiplex PCR. For V, J and clone size, that table is used; D and trimming come from the DNA. Here the sample spans tens of thousands of clones, roughly 87% being singletons. This CDR3 spans 14 amino acids. Germline V gives CDR1 MNHEY, CDR2 SVGAGI. V lost 4 bases and J 3 bases, leaving 12 bases between the germline ends. The receptor was isolated from a man older than 75 with acute or convalescent COVID-19. Sequenced input: peripheral blood. This chain uses TRBV6-5 with TRBJ1-1, with D unresolved. In nucleotides, the CDR3 is TGTGCCAGCAGTTCCGGGTCGTGGGACACTGAAGCTTTCTTT. It is translated as CASSSGSWDTEAFF.